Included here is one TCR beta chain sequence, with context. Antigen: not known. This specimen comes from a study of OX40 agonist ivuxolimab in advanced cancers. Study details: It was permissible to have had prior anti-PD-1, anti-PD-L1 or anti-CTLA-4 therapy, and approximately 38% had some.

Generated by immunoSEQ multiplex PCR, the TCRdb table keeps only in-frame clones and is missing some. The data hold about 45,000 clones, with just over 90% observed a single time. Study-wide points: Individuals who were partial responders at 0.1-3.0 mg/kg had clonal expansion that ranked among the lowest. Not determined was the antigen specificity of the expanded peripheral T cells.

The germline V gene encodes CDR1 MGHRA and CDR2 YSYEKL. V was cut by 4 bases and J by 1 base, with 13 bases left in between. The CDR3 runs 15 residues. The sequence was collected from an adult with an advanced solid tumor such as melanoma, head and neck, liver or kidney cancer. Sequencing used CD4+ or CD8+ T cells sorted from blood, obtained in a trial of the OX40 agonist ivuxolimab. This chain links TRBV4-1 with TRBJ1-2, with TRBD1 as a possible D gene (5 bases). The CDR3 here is CASSPLLQVNYGYTF. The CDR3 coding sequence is TGCGCCAGCAGCCCGCTATTACAGGTTAACTATGGCTACACCTTC.